Given below is one TCR beta chain in context. CDR1 is SGDLS and CDR2 is YYNGEE in the germline V gene. The V gene lost 4 bases and the J gene lost 0 bases, with 11 bases spanning the gap. This CDR3 is 14 amino acids long. This record comes from a study of T cell clonotyping in hematopoietic cell transplantation. Profiling relied on immunoSEQ multiplex PCR, and the TCRdb table lists in-frame clones only, not all of them. Altogether 55,000 to 70,000 clones are present, about 93% being singletons, with the ten largest covering under 2%. This chain joins TRBV9 and TRBJ2-7, with D perhaps TRBD1 or TRBD2 (5 bases each). Sequencing input: peripheral blood mononuclear cells. This TCR derives from a man over 45 in good health. Some clones in this sample may be carry-over from other donors' samples. The CDR3: CASSPEGSSYEQYF. The CDR3 nucleotides read TGTGCCAGCAGCCCAGAGGGGTCCTCCTACGAGCAGTACTTC. Full variable domain (rest looked up from reference TRBV9 and TRBJ2-7): DSGVTQTPKHLITATGQRVTLRCSPRSGDLSVYWYQQSLDQGLQFLIQYYNGEERAKGNILERFSAQQFPDLHSELNLSSLELGDSALYFCASSPEGSSYEQYFGPGTRLTVT.